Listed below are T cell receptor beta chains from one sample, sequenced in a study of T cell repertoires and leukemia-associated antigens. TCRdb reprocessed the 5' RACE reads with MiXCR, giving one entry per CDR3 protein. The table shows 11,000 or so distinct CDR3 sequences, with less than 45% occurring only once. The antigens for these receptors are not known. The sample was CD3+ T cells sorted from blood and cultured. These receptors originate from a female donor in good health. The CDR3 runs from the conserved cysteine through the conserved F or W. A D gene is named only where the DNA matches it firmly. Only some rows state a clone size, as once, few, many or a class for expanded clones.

CDR3nt: TGTGCCAGCAGTGAGGGGGGCTATGGCTACACCTTC
CDR3aa: CASSEGGYGYTF
j_gene: TRBJ1-2
d_gene: .
abundance: many
v_gene: TRBV2

CDR3nt: TGCGCCAGCAGCGGACCATATATCACAGATACGCAGTATTTT
CDR3aa: CASSGPYITDTQYF
j_gene: TRBJ2-3
d_gene: .
abundance: medium-sized
v_gene: TRBV5-1

CDR3nt: TGTGCCAGCAGCTTCGGACAGGACCACGAGCAGTACTTC
CDR3aa: CASSFGQDHEQYF
j_gene: TRBJ2-7
d_gene: TRBD1
abundance: many
v_gene: TRBV7-3

CDR3nt: TGTGCCAGCAGGCCGGGACAGGGGGCCTACGAGCAGTACTTC
CDR3aa: CASRPGQGAYEQYF
j_gene: TRBJ2-7
d_gene: TRBD1
abundance: .
v_gene: TRBV6-5

CDR3nt: TGTGCCAGCAGCCCAAGGACTAGCGGGGATTACAATGAGCAGTTCTTC
CDR3aa: CASSPRTSGDYNEQFF
j_gene: TRBJ2-1
d_gene: TRBD2
abundance: many
v_gene: TRBV7-9

CDR3nt: TGCAGTGCCCGAGGGGACAGGAGAGAAGAACTGTTTTTT
CDR3aa: CSARGDRREELFF
j_gene: TRBJ1-4
d_gene: TRBD1
abundance: once
v_gene: TRBV20-1

CDR3nt: TGTGCCACCAGCAGGTTCTTTAGTCAGAACACCGGGGAGCTGTTTTTT
CDR3aa: CATSRFFSQNTGELFF
j_gene: TRBJ2-2
d_gene: .
abundance: .
v_gene: TRBV15

CDR3nt: TGTGCCAGCAGCTCCCCGACAGGGACCCGGGCTTTCTTT
CDR3aa: CASSSPTGTRAFF
j_gene: TRBJ1-1
d_gene: TRBD1
abundance: .
v_gene: TRBV7-9

CDR3nt: TGCGCCAGCAGCCCGGAAGGCCAGCAGTACTTC
CDR3aa: CASSPEGQQYF
j_gene: TRBJ2-7
d_gene: .
abundance: few
v_gene: TRBV5-1

CDR3nt: TGCGCCAGCAGCCTACGGACTAGCGGGACTCTGGAGCAGTTCTTC
CDR3aa: CASSLRTSGTLEQFF
j_gene: TRBJ2-1
d_gene: TRBD2
abundance: .
v_gene: TRBV13

CDR3nt: TGTGCCAGCTCAGTCCGGGACATTCGGTCCAACGTCCTGACTTTC
CDR3aa: CASSVRDIRSNVLTF
j_gene: TRBJ2-6
d_gene: .
abundance: many
v_gene: TRBV18

CDR3nt: TGTGCCAGCAGCCAAACAGGGCCAACGCAGCAGTACTTC
CDR3aa: CASSQTGPTQQYF
j_gene: TRBJ2-7
d_gene: .
abundance: .
v_gene: TRBV27

CDR3nt: TGCAGTGCGCCGAAATACAATGAGCAGTTCTTC
CDR3aa: CSAPKYNEQFF
j_gene: TRBJ2-1
d_gene: .
abundance: .
v_gene: TRBV20-1

CDR3nt: TGTGCCACCAGCAGAGATCCCCTGAATGAGCAGTTCTTC
CDR3aa: CATSRDPLNEQFF
j_gene: TRBJ2-1
d_gene: .
abundance: once
v_gene: TRBV15

CDR3nt: TGCGCCAGCAGCTTGGGGGGCGACGCAGATCAGCCCCAGCATTTT
CDR3aa: CASSLGGDADQPQHF
j_gene: TRBJ1-5
d_gene: .
abundance: .
v_gene: TRBV5-1

CDR3nt: TGTGCCAGCAGACAACTAGCGGGAGCGTCGACAGATACGCAGTATTTT
CDR3aa: CASRQLAGASTDTQYF
j_gene: TRBJ2-3
d_gene: TRBD2
abundance: many
v_gene: TRBV7-6

CDR3nt: TGTGCCAGCAGCTTACTGGGGGCGGGAGTAGGAGAGACCCAGTACTTC
CDR3aa: CASSLLGAGVGETQYF
j_gene: TRBJ2-5
d_gene: .
abundance: few
v_gene: TRBV7-8

CDR3nt: TGCAGTGCTGGATCGCATTTTATGGGGCGATCCTTCGAGCAGTACTTC
CDR3aa: CSAGSHFMGRSFEQYF
j_gene: TRBJ2-7
d_gene: .
abundance: .
v_gene: TRBV20-1

CDR3nt: TGCAGTGTCACGGAGGGGGGCGAGGGGAATGAGCAGTTCTTC
CDR3aa: CSVTEGGEGNEQFF
j_gene: TRBJ2-1
d_gene: .
abundance: .
v_gene: TRBV20-1

CDR3nt: TGTGCCAGCAGCACCTCCGGGCGGCAGGATGGGAATGAGCAGTTCTTC
CDR3aa: CASSTSGRQDGNEQFF
j_gene: TRBJ2-1
d_gene: .
abundance: many
v_gene: TRBV5-6

CDR3nt: TGTGCCAGCAGCCCAGGACTAGCGGGGAGCACAGATACGCAGTATTTT
CDR3aa: CASSPGLAGSTDTQYF
j_gene: TRBJ2-3
d_gene: TRBD2
abundance: .
v_gene: TRBV7-3

CDR3nt: TGCAGTGCTAGAGACTTTGAGACGCAGTATTTT
CDR3aa: CSARDFETQYF
j_gene: TRBJ2-3
d_gene: .
abundance: medium-sized
v_gene: TRBV20-1

CDR3nt: TGTGCCAGCAGTTACACAAGGGAGGGGTGGAACACTGAAACTTTCTTT
CDR3aa: CASSYTREGWNTETFF
j_gene: TRBJ1-1
d_gene: .
abundance: .
v_gene: TRBV6-6

CDR3nt: TGCAGTGCTAGAGAGGCGGGATTCCTTAGCAATGAGCAGTTCTTC
CDR3aa: CSAREAGFLSNEQFF
j_gene: TRBJ2-1
d_gene: .
abundance: medium-sized
v_gene: TRBV20-1

CDR3nt: TGTGCCAGCACCGATGGGAACACTGAAGCTTTCTTT
CDR3aa: CASTDGNTEAFF
j_gene: TRBJ1-1
d_gene: .
abundance: .
v_gene: TRBV6-4

CDR3nt: TGTGCCAGCAGTTTAGGACAGGAAGAGTACTTC
CDR3aa: CASSLGQEEYF
j_gene: TRBJ2-4
d_gene: .
abundance: .
v_gene: TRBV12-3/TRBV12-4